The rows below give T cell receptor beta chains drawn from one sample of a study of OX40 agonist ivuxolimab in advanced cancers. Data came from immunoSEQ multiplex PCR; TCRdb stores just in-frame clones and leaves some out. Among around 40,000 clones, around 82% were seen once, and the ten largest hold about 8.1%. The sequencing used CD4+ or CD8+ T cells sorted from blood, collected in a trial of the OX40 agonist ivuxolimab. Every receptor here comes from an adult with an advanced solid tumor such as melanoma, head and neck, liver or kidney cancer. Each CDR3 is given with its conserved first and last residue.

TRBV9	TRBJ2-2	CASSWDRWNTGELFF
TRBV5-1	TRBJ2-5	CASSLRQYQETQYF
TRBV7-7	TRBJ2-3	CASSLTGETDTQYF
TRBV7-2	TRBJ1-1	CASRQGTALNTEAFF
TRBV5-1	TRBJ1-6	CASSYWTGDNSPLHF
TRBV19	TRBJ2-1	CASSIDASRPPVGNEQFF
TRBV5-6	TRBJ1-1	CASSLWGVNTEAFF
TRBV28	TRBJ2-5	CASSSRTKQETQYF
TRBV25-1	TRBJ1-1	CASSERTENTEAFF
TRBV6-1	TRBJ2-7	CASSEWGYEQYF
TRBV25-1	TRBJ1-4	CASSEFLRVREKLFF
TRBV11-2	TRBJ1-1	CASSLALSMNTEAFF
TRBV7-7	TRBJ2-7	CASSVDLAAAYEQYF
TRBV7-6	TRBJ2-7	CASSQFTGDEQYF
TRBV29-1	TRBJ1-6	CSVGQGPDSPLHF
TRBV30	TRBJ2-7	CAWSPVAGEQYF
TRBV4-2	TRBJ2-2	CASNPGGSGELFF
TRBV30	TRBJ1-2	CAWSLERREGYTF
TRBV6-4	TRBJ2-3	CASSDTGFATDTQYF
TRBV5-1	TRBJ2-1	CASSKGQGDEQFF
TRBV4-1	TRBJ2-3	CASSLLGLAGVRSSTDTQYF
TRBV7-9	TRBJ2-3	CASNPRSSTDTQYF
TRBV11-3	TRBJ2-1	CASSLGRNNEQFF
TRBV10-1	TRBJ2-1	CASSETNARNEQFF
TRBV5-4	TRBJ1-1	CASSYHRANTEAFF
TRBV19	TRBJ2-7	CASRPHRGGAYEQYF
TRBV5-4	TRBJ2-7	CASSLVGSAYEQYF
TRBV4-3	TRBJ2-7	CASSQEAASSGRTHDYEQYF
TRBV5-8	TRBJ2-2	CASSLLGAGVDTGELFF
TRBV30	TRBJ2-5	CAWRYTSGSLFEETQYF
TRBV30	TRBJ2-7	CAWSVGSGHEQYF
TRBV10-2	TRBJ1-2	CASSDTNYGYTF
TRBV5-6	TRBJ2-7	CASSFLMWTNGQYF
TRBV6-5	TRBJ2-5	CASLDLDSQETQYF
TRBV9	TRBJ2-5	CASSVGIAGETQYF
TRBV10-3	TRBJ2-6	CAGGANVLTF
TRBV7-2	TRBJ1-1	CASSLDRRPTEAFF
TRBV11-2	TRBJ2-7	CASSLIAGGSGEQYF
TRBV27	TRBJ2-7	CASSLYQGAGYEQYF
TRBV6-1	TRBJ2-7	CASIDRIIYEQYF
TRBV18	TRBJ2-2	CASSQRGNTGELFF
TRBV27	TRBJ2-7	CASSLTPGGLLYEQYF
TRBV6-1	TRBJ1-5	CAAGQTTNQPQHF
TRBV2	TRBJ2-1	CASSEAILRLAGGNEQFF
TRBV5-6	TRBJ2-1	CASSLQGVSYNEQFF
TRBV4-3	TRBJ2-5	CASSQDGTGGGETQYF
TRBV19	TRBJ2-5	CASSYAGVETQYF
TRBV27	TRBJ2-2	CASSLYRGDTGELFF
TRBV16	TRBJ2-7	CASSHLKQGAGTYEQYF
TRBV6-5	TRBJ1-1	CASSSPGTPEAFF
TRBV5-6	TRBJ1-2	CASSFWDRDYGYTF
TRBV7-9	TRBJ2-3	CASSVLLGITDTQYF
TRBV15	TRBJ2-2	CATSATGNTGELFF
TRBV5-6	TRBJ1-1	CASSLYWGRPGNTEAFF